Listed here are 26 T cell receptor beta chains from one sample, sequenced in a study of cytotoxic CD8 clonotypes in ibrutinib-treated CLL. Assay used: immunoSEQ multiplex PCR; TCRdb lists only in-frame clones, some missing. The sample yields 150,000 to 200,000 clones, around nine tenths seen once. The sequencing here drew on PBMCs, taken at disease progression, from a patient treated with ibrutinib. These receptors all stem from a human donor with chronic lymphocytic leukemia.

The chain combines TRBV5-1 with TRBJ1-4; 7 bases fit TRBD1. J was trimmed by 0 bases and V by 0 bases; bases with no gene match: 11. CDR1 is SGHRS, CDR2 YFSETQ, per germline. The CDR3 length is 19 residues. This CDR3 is CASSLASETGPSTNEKLFF. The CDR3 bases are TGCGCCAGCAGCTTGGCGTCGGAGACAGGGCCTTCAACTAATGAAAAACTGTTTTTT. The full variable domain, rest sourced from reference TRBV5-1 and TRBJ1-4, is KAGVTQTPRYLIKTRGQQVTLSCSPISGHRSVSWYQQTPGQGLQFLFEYFSETQRNKGNFPGRFSGRQFSNSRSEMNVSTLELGDSALYLCASSLASETGPSTNEKLFFGSGTQLSVL.

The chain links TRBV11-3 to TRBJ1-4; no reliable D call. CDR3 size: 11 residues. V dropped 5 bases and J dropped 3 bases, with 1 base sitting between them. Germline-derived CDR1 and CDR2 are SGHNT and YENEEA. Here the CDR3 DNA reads TGTGCCAGCAGCCCTAATGAAAAACTGTTTTTT. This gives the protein CASSPNEKLFF.

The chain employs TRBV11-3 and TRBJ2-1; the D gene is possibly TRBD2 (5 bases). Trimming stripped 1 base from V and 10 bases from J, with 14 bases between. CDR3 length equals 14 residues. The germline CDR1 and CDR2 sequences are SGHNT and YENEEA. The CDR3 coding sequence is TGTGCCAGCAGCTTAGCGGCCCCTAGCAGGGAGCAGTTCTTC. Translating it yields CASSLAAPSREQFF.

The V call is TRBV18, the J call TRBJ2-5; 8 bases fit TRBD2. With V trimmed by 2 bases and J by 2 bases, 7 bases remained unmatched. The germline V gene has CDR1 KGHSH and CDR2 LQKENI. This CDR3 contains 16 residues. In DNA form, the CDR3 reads TGTGCCAGCTCACCATTAATAGCGGGAACTCAAGAGACCCAGTACTTC. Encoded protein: CASSPLIAGTQETQYF.

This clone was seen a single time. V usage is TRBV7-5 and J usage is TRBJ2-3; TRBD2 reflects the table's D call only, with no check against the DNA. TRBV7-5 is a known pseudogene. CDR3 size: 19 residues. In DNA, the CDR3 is TGTGTCAGAAGCGAAGATAGACTAGCGGGAGGGGAAGGCACAGATACGCAGTATTTT. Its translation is CVRSEDRLAGGEGTDTQYF.

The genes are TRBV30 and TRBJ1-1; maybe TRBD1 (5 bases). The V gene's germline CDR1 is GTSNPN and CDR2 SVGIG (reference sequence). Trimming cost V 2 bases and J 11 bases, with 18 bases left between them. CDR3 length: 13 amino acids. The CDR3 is CAWSPRDRLGAFF. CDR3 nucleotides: TGTGCCTGGAGTCCCCGGGACCGACTAGGTGCTTTCTTT.

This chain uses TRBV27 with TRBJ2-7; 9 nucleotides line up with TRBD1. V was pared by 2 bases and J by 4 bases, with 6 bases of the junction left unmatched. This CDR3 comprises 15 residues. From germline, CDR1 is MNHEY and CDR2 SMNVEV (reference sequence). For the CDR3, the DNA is TGTGCCAGCAGTTTAGGTGACAGGGGGTGGTACGAGCAGTACTTC. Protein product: CASSLGDRGWYEQYF.

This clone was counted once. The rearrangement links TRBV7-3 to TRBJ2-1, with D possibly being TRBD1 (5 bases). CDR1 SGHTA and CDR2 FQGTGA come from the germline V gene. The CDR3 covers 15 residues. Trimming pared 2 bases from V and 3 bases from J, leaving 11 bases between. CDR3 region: CASSLGPGNYNEQFF. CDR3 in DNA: TGTGCCAGCAGCTTAGGTCCAGGGAACTACAATGAGCAGTTCTTC.

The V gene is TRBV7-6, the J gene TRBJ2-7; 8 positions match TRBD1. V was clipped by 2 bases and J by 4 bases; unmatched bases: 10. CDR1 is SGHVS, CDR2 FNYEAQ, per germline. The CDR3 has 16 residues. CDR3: CASSLILGQDTYEQYF. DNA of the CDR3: TGTGCCAGCAGCTTAATTTTGGGACAGGATACTTACGAGCAGTACTTC.

In DNA form, the CDR3 reads TGTGCCAGCACTTCGGGGGCCGGGGAGCTGTTTTTT. It is translated as CASTSGAGELFF. This sequence joins TRBV27 and TRBJ2-2, with D possibly being TRBD2 (6 bases). This CDR3 is built from 12 residues. Germline CDR1 MNHEY, CDR2 SMNVEV (reference sequence). The ends were cut back, 7 bases at V and 6 bases at J, with 9 bases in the middle.

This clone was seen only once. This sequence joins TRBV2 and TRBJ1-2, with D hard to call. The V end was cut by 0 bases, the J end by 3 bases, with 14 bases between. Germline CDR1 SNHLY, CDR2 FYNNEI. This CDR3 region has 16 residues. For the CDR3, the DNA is TGTGCCAGCAGTGAAGCCGGGCAACAGACCTACTATGGCTACACCTTC. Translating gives CASSEAGQQTYYGYTF.

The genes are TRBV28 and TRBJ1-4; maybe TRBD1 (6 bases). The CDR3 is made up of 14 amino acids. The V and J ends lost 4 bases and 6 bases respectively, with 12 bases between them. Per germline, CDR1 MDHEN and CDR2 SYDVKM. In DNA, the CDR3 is TGTGCCAGCAGTTCTCCGGGACATGATGAAAAACTGTTTTTT. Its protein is CASSSPGHDEKLFF.

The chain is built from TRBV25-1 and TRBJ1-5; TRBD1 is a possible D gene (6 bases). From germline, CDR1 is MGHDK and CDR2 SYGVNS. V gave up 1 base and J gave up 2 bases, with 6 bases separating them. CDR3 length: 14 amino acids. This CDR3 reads CASSEWGRNQPQHF. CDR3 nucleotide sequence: TGTGCCAGCAGTGAATGGGGGCGCAATCAGCCCCAGCATTTT.

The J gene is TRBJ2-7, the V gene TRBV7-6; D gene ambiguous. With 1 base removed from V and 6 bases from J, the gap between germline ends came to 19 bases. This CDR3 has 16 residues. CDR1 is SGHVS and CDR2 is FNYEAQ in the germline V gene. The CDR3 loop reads CASSLVGIGIKGEQYF. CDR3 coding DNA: TGTGCCAGCAGCTTAGTTGGTATTGGGATAAAAGGCGAGCAGTACTTC.

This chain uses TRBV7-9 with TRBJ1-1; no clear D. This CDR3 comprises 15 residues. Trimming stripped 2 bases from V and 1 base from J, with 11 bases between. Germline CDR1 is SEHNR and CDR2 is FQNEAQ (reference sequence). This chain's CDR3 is CASSLLAPENTEAFF. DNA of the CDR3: TGTGCCAGCAGCTTATTGGCGCCAGAGAACACTGAAGCTTTCTTT.

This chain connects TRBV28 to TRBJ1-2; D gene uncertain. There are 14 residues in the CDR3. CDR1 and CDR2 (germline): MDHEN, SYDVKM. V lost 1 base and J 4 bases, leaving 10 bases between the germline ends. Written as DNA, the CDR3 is TGTGCCAGCAGTTTATTTCTCGGTGGCTATGGCTACACCTTC. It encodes CASSLFLGGYGYTF.

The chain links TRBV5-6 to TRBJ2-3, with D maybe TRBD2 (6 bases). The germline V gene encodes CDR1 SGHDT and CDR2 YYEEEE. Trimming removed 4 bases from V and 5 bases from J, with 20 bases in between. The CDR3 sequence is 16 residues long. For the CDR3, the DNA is TGTGCCAGCAGCCCGATCTACATAAGGGAGGAAGATACGCAGTATTTT. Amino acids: CASSPIYIREEDTQYF.

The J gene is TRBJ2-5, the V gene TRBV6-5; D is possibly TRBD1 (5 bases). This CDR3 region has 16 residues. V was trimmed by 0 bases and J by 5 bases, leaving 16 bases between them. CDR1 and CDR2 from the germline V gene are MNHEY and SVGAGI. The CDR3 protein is CASSYSWAGPMETQYF. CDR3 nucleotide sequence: TGTGCCAGCAGTTACTCGTGGGCAGGGCCCATGGAGACCCAGTACTTC.

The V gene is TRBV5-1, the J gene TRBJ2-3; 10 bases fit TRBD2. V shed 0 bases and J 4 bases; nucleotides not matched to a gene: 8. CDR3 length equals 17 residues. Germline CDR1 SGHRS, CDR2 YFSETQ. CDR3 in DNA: TGCGCCAGCAGCTTGGTTCTAGCGGGAGAGGGTGCAGATACGCAGTATTTT. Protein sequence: CASSLVLAGEGADTQYF.

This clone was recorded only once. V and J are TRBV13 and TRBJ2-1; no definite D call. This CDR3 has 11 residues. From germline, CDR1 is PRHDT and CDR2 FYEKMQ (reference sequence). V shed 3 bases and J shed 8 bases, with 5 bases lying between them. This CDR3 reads CASSFTDEQFF. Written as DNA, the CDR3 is TGTGCCAGCAGCTTTACCGATGAGCAGTTCTTC.

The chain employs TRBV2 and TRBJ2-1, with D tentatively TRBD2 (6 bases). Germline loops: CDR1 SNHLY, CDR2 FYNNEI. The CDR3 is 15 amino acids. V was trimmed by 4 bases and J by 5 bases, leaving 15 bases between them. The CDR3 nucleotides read TGTGCCAGCAGTGTCACGGGAGCGGCGAACAATGAGCAGTTCTTC. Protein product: CASSVTGAANNEQFF.

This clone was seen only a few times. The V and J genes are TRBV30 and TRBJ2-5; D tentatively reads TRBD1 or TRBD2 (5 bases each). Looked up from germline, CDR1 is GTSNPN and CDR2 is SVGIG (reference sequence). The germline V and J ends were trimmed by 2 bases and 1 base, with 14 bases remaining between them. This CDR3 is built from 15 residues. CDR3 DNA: TGTGCCTGGAGTTCGAGACGTGGGGGCCAAGAGACCCAGTACTTC. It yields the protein CAWSSRRGGQETQYF.

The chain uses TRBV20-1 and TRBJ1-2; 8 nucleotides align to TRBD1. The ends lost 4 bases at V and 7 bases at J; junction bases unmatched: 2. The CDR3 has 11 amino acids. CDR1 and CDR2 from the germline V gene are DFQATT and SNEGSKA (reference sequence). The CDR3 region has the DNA TGCAGTGCTACAGGGGGCCCTGGCTACACCTTC. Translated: CSATGGPGYTF.

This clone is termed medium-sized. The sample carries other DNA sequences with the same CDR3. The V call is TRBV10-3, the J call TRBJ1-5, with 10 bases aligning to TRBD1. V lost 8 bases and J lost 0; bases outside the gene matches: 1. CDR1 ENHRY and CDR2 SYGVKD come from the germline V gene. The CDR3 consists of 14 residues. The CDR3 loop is CAIGTGDSNQPQHF. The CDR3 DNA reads TGTGCCATCGGGACAGGGGATAGCAATCAGCCCCAGCATTTT.

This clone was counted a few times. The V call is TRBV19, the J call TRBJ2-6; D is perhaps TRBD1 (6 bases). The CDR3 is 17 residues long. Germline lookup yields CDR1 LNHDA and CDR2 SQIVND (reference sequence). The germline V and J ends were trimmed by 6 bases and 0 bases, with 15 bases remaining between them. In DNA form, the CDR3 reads TGTGCCAGTAGATACCGGGACACTGACTCTGGGGCCAACGTCCTGACTTTC. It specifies CASRYRDTDSGANVLTF.

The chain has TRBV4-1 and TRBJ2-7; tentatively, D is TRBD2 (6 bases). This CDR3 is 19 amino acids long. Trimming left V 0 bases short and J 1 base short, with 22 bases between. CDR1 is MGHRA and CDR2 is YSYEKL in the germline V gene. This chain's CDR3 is CASSQDTVSGLLISYEQYF. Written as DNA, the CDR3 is TGCGCCAGCAGCCAAGATACGGTTTCGGGACTTCTGATTTCCTACGAGCAGTACTTC.